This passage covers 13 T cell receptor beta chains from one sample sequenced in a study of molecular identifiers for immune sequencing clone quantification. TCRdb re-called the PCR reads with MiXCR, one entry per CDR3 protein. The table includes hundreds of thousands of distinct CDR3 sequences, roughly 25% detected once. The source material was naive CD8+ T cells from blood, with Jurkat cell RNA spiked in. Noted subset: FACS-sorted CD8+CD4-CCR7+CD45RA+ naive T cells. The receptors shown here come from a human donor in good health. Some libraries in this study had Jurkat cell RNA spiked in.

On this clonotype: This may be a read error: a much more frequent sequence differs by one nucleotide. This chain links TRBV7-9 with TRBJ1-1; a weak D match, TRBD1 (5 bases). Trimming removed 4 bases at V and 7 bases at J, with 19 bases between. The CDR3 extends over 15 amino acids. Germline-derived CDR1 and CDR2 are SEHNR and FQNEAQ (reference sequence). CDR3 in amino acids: CASSSSSGGALEAFF. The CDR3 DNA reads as TGTGCCAGCAGCTCCTCGTCGGGGGGTGCTCTTGAAGCTTTCTTT.

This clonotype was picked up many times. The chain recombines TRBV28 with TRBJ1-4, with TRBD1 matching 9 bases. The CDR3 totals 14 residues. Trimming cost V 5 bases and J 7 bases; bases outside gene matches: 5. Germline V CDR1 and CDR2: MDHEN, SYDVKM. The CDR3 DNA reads TGTGCCAGCAGTCGGGACAGGGAGATTGAAAAACTGTTTTTT. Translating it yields CASSRDREIEKLFF.

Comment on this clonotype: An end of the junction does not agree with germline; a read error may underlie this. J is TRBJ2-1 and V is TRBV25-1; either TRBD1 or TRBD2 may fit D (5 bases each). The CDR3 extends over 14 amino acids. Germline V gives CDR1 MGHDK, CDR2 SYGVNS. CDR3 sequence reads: CDSQGPGSYNEQFF. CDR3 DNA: TGTGACAGCCAGGGACCAGGAAGCTACAATGAGCAGTTCTTC.

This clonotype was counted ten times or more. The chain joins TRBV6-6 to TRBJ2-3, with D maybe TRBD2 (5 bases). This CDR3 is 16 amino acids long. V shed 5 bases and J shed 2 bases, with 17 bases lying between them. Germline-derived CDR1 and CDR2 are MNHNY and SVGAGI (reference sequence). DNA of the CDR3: TGTGCCAGCAGTCCTGTAGCGACCCCATCCACAGATACGCAGTATTTT. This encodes CASSPVATPSTDTQYF.

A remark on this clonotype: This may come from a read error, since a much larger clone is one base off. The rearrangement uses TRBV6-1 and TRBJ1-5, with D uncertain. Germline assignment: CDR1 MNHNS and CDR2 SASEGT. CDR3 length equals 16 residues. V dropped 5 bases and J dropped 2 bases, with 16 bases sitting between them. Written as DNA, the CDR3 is TGTGCCAGCAGTCGTGGATTTGATGGAGGCAATCAGCCCCAGCATTTT. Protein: CASSRGFDGGNQPQHF.

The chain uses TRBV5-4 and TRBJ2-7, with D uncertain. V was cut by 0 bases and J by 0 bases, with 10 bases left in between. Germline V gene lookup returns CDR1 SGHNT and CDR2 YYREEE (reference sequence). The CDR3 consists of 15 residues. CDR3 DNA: TGTGCCAGCAGCTTGGGTGCAGAAAGCTCCTACGAGCAGTACTTC. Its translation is CASSLGAESSYEQYF.

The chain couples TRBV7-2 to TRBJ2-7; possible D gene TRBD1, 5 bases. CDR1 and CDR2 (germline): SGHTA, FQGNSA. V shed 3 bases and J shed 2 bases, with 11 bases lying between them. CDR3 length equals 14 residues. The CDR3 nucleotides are TGTGCCAGCAGCTTTATAGACAGCACCTACGAGCAGTACTTC. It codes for CASSFIDSTYEQYF.

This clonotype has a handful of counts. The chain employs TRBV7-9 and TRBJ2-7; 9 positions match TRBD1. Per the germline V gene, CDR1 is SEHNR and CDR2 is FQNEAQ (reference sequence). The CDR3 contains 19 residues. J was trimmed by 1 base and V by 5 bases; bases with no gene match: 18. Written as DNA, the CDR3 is TGTGCCAGCAGCAAAAATGCGTGGACAGGGGTTTCCAGGTCCTACGAGCAGTACTTC. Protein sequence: CASSKNAWTGVSRSYEQYF.

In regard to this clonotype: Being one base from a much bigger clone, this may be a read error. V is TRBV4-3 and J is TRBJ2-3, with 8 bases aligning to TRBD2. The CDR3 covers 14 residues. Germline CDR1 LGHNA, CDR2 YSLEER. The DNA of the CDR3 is TGCGCCCGCAGCCAAGATAGCGGGATAGCTACGCAGTATTTT. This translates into CARSQDSGIATQYF.

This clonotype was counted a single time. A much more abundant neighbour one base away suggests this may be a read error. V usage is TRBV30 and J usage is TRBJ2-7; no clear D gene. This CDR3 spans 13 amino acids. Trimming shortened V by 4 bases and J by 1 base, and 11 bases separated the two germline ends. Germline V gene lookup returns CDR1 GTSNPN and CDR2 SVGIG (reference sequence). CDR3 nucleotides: TGTGCCTGGACTGACGCGCTGTCCTACGAGCAGTACTTC. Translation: CAWTDALSYEQYF. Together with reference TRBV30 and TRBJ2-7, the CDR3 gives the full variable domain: SQTIHQWPATLVQPVGSPLSLECTVEGTSNPNLYWYRQAAGRGLQLLFYSVGIGQISSEVPQNLSASRPQDRQFILSSKKLLLSDSGFYLCAWTDALSYEQYFGPGTRLTVT.

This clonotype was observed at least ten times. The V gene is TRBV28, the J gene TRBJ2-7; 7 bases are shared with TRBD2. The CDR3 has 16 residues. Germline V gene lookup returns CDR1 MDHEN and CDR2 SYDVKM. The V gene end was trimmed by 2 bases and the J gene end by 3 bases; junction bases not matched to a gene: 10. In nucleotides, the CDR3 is TGTGCCAGCAGTTTAGTGCAGGGCCCGGGGGGCTACGAGCAGTACTTC. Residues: CASSLVQGPGGYEQYF.

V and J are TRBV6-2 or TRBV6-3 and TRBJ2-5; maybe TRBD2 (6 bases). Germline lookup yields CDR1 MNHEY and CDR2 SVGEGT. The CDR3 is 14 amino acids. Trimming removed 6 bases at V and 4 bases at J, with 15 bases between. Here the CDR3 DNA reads TGTGCCAGCAGGTACCGGGACTGGGCAGAGACCCAGTACTTC. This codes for CASRYRDWAETQYF.

The CDR3 reads CASSQGTGDLRGYTF. DNA of the CDR3: TGCGCCAGCAGCCAAGGGACAGGGGATTTGCGGGGCTACACCTTC. The chain carries TRBV4-1 and TRBJ1-2, with 9 nucleotides matching TRBD1. The V gene's germline CDR1 is MGHRA and CDR2 YSYEKL. The CDR3 extends over 15 amino acids. V was clipped by 1 base and J by 8 bases; unmatched bases: 8.